Shown below are 25 T cell receptor beta chains from a single sample sequenced in a study of cytomegalovirus exposure and HLA in healthy donors (dated by TCRdb to 2016 to 2017). The library was obtained by the immunoSEQ multiplex PCR assay. The multiplex PCR relied on a mix of 60 forward primers for TCR Vbeta segments and 13 reverse primers for TCR Jbeta segments. TCRdb obtained this table from immuneACCESS and retained in-frame rearrangements with V and J assigned. These tables miss some clones; where compared with another copy, unresolved V genes account for less than half of the shortfall, and the remainder is unexplained. The sample contains fewer than 200,000 clones, approximately 80% of them found a single time. 1.3% of the sample is held by the ten biggest clonotypes. Sequenced sample: PBMCs. Receptor source: a woman between 45 and 60 years old in good health and CMV-seronegative.

This chain uses TRBV6-5 with TRBJ1-2, with D unclear. The V and J ends lost 4 bases and 5 bases respectively, with 5 bases between them. This CDR3 region has 11 residues. The germline V gene has CDR1 MNHEY and CDR2 SVGAGI. In nucleotides, the CDR3 is TGTGCCAGCAGTTCCATTTATGGCTACACCTTC. Its protein is CASSSIYGYTF.

The chain employs TRBV7-9 and TRBJ1-1; D is unresolved. V lost 7 bases, J lost 5 bases, and 14 bases lay in between. CDR3 length: 13 amino acids. Germline CDR1 and CDR2: SEHNR and FQNEAQ (reference sequence). The DNA of the CDR3 is TGTGCCAGCACCGGTACCTTTTGGACTGAAGCTTTCTTT. It yields the protein CASTGTFWTEAFF.

Regarding this clone: The sample carries other DNA sequences with the same CDR3. The chain links TRBV29-1 to TRBJ2-1, with TRBD2 matching over 14 bases. Germline values: CDR1 SQVTM, CDR2 ANQGSEA. CDR3 length: 15 amino acids. Unmatched junction bases numbered 3, after V lost 5 bases and J lost 3 bases. The CDR3 region has the DNA TGCAGCGTTCTCGGGACTAGCGGGGGCTACAATGAGCAGTTCTTC. It specifies CSVLGTSGGYNEQFF.

The V call is TRBV5-1, the J call TRBJ2-6; D might be TRBD1 (6 bases). V gave up 7 bases and J gave up 2 bases, with 10 bases separating them. Looked up from germline, CDR1 is SGHRS and CDR2 is YFSETQ. This CDR3 has 14 amino acids. CDR3 DNA sequence: TGCGCCAGCCAAACAGGGACTGGGGCCAACGTCCTGACTTTC. Encoded protein: CASQTGTGANVLTF.

The chain links TRBV28 to TRBJ2-1, with 9 bases matching TRBD2. CDR1 MDHEN and CDR2 SYDVKM come from the germline V gene. The CDR3 sequence is 17 residues long. V lost 7 bases to trimming and J lost 0 bases; unmatched junction nucleotides: 10. The CDR3 sequence: CASTPPGTSFSYNEQFF. In DNA, the CDR3 is TGTGCCAGCACCCCCCCCGGGACTAGCTTCTCCTACAATGAGCAGTTCTTC.

The CDR3 region is CASSGPNTGELFF. The CDR3 nucleotides read TGCGCCAGCAGTGGGCCTAACACCGGGGAGCTGTTTTTT. This rearrangement joins TRBV10-1 to TRBJ2-2; D unresolved. V lost 4 bases and J 2 bases, leaving 5 bases between the germline ends. CDR1 is WNHNN and CDR2 is SYGVQD in the germline V gene (reference sequence). The CDR3 has 13 residues.

The rearrangement links TRBV7-2 to TRBJ2-5, with a tentative D call TRBD2 (5 bases). Deletions cut 1 base from V and 5 bases from J, with 8 bases between. The CDR3 sequence is 13 residues long. Germline V CDR1 and CDR2: SGHTA, FQGNSA. In DNA, the CDR3 is TGTGCCAGCAGCTTAGACCCGGGGGAGACCCAGTACTTC. Amino acid sequence: CASSLDPGETQYF.

J is TRBJ2-5 and V is TRBV28, with D tentatively TRBD1 (6 bases). CDR3 size: 17 residues. Trimming took 2 bases from V and 0 from J, leaving 16 bases between them. The germline CDR1 and CDR2 sequences are MDHEN and SYDVKM. The CDR3 protein is CASSLGWDKSYQETQYF. Written as DNA, the CDR3 is TGTGCCAGCAGTTTAGGGTGGGACAAGTCATACCAAGAGACCCAGTACTTC.

V usage is TRBV5-5 and J usage is TRBJ1-6; D is perhaps TRBD1 (6 bases). CDR3 length equals 18 residues. V lost 4 bases, J lost 7 bases, and 24 bases lay in between. Germline CDR1 and CDR2: SGHKS and YYEKEE (reference sequence). The CDR3 DNA reads as TGTGCCAGCAGCCCGGACGCCGGGGGGCTTTCGAGGAATTCACCCCTCCACTTT. It translates to CASSPDAGGLSRNSPLHF.

This chain connects TRBV2 to TRBJ2-1, with a possible D match to TRBD1 (5 bases). The CDR3 has 13 amino acids. Trimming pared 8 bases from V and 2 bases from J, leaving 10 bases between. Looked up from germline, CDR1 is SNHLY and CDR2 is FYNNEI. This CDR3 reads CASVPDTYNEQFF. The DNA for the CDR3 is TGTGCCAGCGTGCCGGACACCTACAATGAGCAGTTCTTC.

This clone was detected a few times. This chain joins TRBV5-6 and TRBJ1-4, with D unresolved. The germline gives CDR1 SGHDT, CDR2 YYEEEE. This CDR3 is 14 amino acids long. The V and J ends lost 5 bases and 8 bases respectively, with 16 bases between them. CDR3 amino acids: CASRRAGFGEKLFF. The DNA of the CDR3 is TGTGCCAGCAGGAGGGCAGGCTTTGGAGAAAAACTGTTTTTT.

CDR3 sequence reads: CASSLPGSGGRTQYF. CDR3 bases: TGTGCCAGCAGCCTTCCGGGTAGCGGGGGGCGTACGCAGTATTTT. The chain carries TRBV7-8 and TRBJ2-3; 10 bases agree with TRBD2. With 5 bases clipped from V and 8 bases from J, the junction kept 10 bases outside the gene matches. Germline lookup yields CDR1 SGHVS and CDR2 FQNEAQ. This CDR3 comprises 15 residues.

The chain carries TRBV7-9 and TRBJ1-2, with a tentative D call TRBD1 (5 bases). The CDR3 runs to 13 residues. V was clipped by 3 bases and J by 7 bases, with 12 bases between them. In germline, CDR1 is SEHNR, CDR2 FQNEAQ (reference sequence). The CDR3 loop is CASSLPDSGGYTF. CDR3 in DNA: TGTGCCAGCAGCTTGCCCGACAGTGGTGGCTACACCTTC.

The chain links TRBV27 to TRBJ1-2, with D tentatively TRBD1 (5 bases). This CDR3 contains 14 residues. The germline V gene encodes CDR1 MNHEY and CDR2 SMNVEV (reference sequence). Trimming pared 6 bases from V and 6 bases from J, leaving 17 bases between. CDR3 nucleotides: TGTGCCAGCAGCCCGACGGGGGTCTGGCATGGCTACACCTTC. This gives the protein CASSPTGVWHGYTF.

The chain couples TRBV19 to TRBJ1-1; possible D gene TRBD1, 6 bases. The CDR3 has 15 amino acids. Germline values: CDR1 LNHDA, CDR2 SQIVND (reference sequence). Trimming removed 5 bases at V and 0 bases at J, with 13 bases between. CDR3 in DNA: TGTGCCAGTAGTGCCCTTTGGGGGCTGAACACTGAAGCTTTCTTT. Encoded protein: CASSALWGLNTEAFF.

This chain connects TRBV5-1 to TRBJ2-7, with 8 nucleotides matching TRBD1. Germline trimming cut 0 bases from V and 6 bases from J; bases unmatched to any gene: 11. Germline V gene lookup returns CDR1 SGHRS and CDR2 YFSETQ. This CDR3 is built from 16 residues. The CDR3 sequence is CASSLGQGAPRGEQYF. The CDR3 bases are TGCGCCAGCAGCTTGGGGCAGGGGGCCCCACGCGGCGAGCAGTACTTC.

The gene calls are TRBV6-6 and TRBJ1-1; D possibly corresponds to TRBD1 (6 bases). This CDR3 has 13 amino acids. V was trimmed by 6 bases and J by 6 bases, leaving 14 bases between them. Per the germline V gene, CDR1 is MNHNY and CDR2 is SVGAGI (reference sequence). DNA of the CDR3: TGTGCCAGCAGCCCCAACAGGGCCGCTGAAGCTTTCTTT. Translating it yields CASSPNRAAEAFF.

The V and J genes are TRBV5-6 and TRBJ1-5, with TRBD1 as a possible D gene (6 bases). Germline loops: CDR1 SGHDT, CDR2 YYEEEE. This CDR3 comprises 15 residues. V lost 4 bases to trimming and J lost 8 bases, with 19 bases between them. The CDR3 DNA is TGTGCCAGCAGCGTCCGGCAGGGGTATGCGGAGCCCCAGCATTTT. Translated: CASSVRQGYAEPQHF.

J is TRBJ2-7 and V is TRBV2; 12 bases line up with TRBD1. There are 15 residues in the CDR3. With 5 bases clipped from V and 6 bases from J, the junction kept 8 bases outside the gene matches. Germline lookup yields CDR1 SNHLY and CDR2 FYNNEI. CDR3 sequence: CASSPSGTGGSEQYF. For the CDR3, the DNA is TGTGCCAGCAGTCCCTCCGGGACAGGGGGCTCCGAGCAGTACTTC.

This clone came up once. V is TRBV2 and J is TRBJ1-6; 7 bases fit TRBD1. Germline CDR1 SNHLY, CDR2 FYNNEI. The CDR3 totals 15 residues. After removal of 7 bases from V and 6 bases from J, the junction contained 9 bases not matched to a gene. CDR3 nucleotide sequence: TGTGCCAGCATAGAATGGCAGGGGGGTAATTCACCCCTCCACTTT. Residues: CASIEWQGGNSPLHF. The whole variable domain, filled in from reference TRBV2 and TRBJ1-6, reads EPEVTQTPSHQVTQMGQEVILRCVPISNHLYFYWYRQILGQKVEFLVSFYNNEISEKSEIFDDQFSVERPDGSNFTLKIRSTKLEDSAMYFCASIEWQGGNSPLHFGNGTRLTVT.

This clone has more than one count but fewer than ten. J is TRBJ1-4 and V is TRBV2; maybe TRBD1 (5 bases). CDR1 is SNHLY and CDR2 is FYNNEI in the germline V gene. V shed 3 bases and J shed 8 bases, with 10 bases lying between them. This CDR3 contains 13 residues. The CDR3 DNA follows: TGTGCCAGCAGTGACAGGGTAGTGGAAAAACTGTTTTTT. Its protein product is CASSDRVVEKLFF.

The chain combines TRBV7-2 with TRBJ2-1; TRBD1 is a possible D gene (6 bases). CDR1 and CDR2 from the germline V gene are SGHTA and FQGNSA. The ends were cut back, 3 bases at V and 6 bases at J, with 15 bases in the middle. This CDR3 spans 15 amino acids. The CDR3 protein is CASSFTGLGGNEQFF. The CDR3 DNA reads TGTGCCAGCAGCTTTACAGGGCTTGGGGGCAATGAGCAGTTCTTC. Drawing the rest from reference TRBV7-2 and TRBJ2-1, the complete variable domain is GAGVSQSPSNKVTEKGKDVELRCDPISGHTALYWYRQSLGQGLEFLIYFQGNSAPDKSGLPSDRFSAERTGGSVSTLTIQRTQQEDSAVYLCASSFTGLGGNEQFFGPGTRLTVL.

Regarding this clone: Relative to the germline gene, one junction end is altered; a read error may explain this. Distinct nucleotide sequences in the sample also encode this CDR3. The chain uses TRBV6-1 and TRBJ1-4; no firm D call. Germline CDR1 and CDR2: MNHNS and SASEGT. CDR3 length equals 17 residues. DNA for the CDR3: TGTGCCAGCAGTGATCTTGTGCGTGTCCCAACTAATGAAAAGCTGTTTTTT. This translates into CASSDLVRVPTNEKLFF.

The genes are TRBV14 and TRBJ2-1; D ambiguous. From germline, CDR1 is SGHDN and CDR2 FVKESK. This CDR3 is built from 16 residues. Trimming shortened V by 4 bases and J by 0 bases, and 13 bases separated the two germline ends. The CDR3 region has the DNA TGTGCCAGCAGCCGTTGGGCTCCCGGCTCCTACAATGAGCAGTTCTTC. As protein: CASSRWAPGSYNEQFF. The full variable domain, its missing parts supplied by reference TRBV14 and TRBJ2-1, is EAGVTQFPSHSVIEKGQTVTLRCDPISGHDNLYWYRRVMGKEIKFLLHFVKESKQDESGMPNNRFLAERTGGTYSTLKVQPAELEDSGVYFCASSRWAPGSYNEQFFGPGTRLTVL.

The chain carries TRBV7-2 and TRBJ2-3; TRBD1 agrees at 7 bases. This CDR3 is built from 15 residues. The V gene end was trimmed by 3 bases and the J gene end by 4 bases; junction bases not matched to a gene: 7. Germline lookup yields CDR1 SGHTA and CDR2 FQGNSA. CDR3 in DNA: TGTGCCAGCAGCTTCGCAGGGGGATGGGCAGATACGCAGTATTTT. Amino acid sequence: CASSFAGGWADTQYF.